This T cell receptor beta chain derives from a study of PD-1 blockade in classical Hodgkin lymphoma. Study results and caveats: In CD4+ cells, TCR diversity went up significantly by C4D1, but in CD8+ cells it did not.

The data were produced by immunoSEQ multiplex PCR, yet TCRdb's version contains in-frame clones alone and is incomplete. The table shows some 100,000 clones, with approximately 94% occurring only once. CDR1 is LGHNA, CDR2 YNFKEQ, per germline. CDR3 length equals 17 residues. V lost 0 bases and J 7 bases, leaving 19 bases between the germline ends. Documented time point: cycle 4 day 1 (C4D1), after more than 5 weeks of nivolumab. Following autologous stem cell transplantation, relapse occurred in every patient, and exposure to brentuximab vedotin varied. A word on this clone: Its specificity is not known.

The chain has TRBV4-2 and TRBJ2-1; a weak D match, TRBD2 (5 bases). The origin of this receptor is a human donor with classical Hodgkin lymphoma. The sequenced sample was peripheral blood mononuclear cells (PBMCs), obtained before the fourth cycle of nivolumab. The CDR3 nucleotides read TGTGCCAGCAGCCAAGATTGGACTCTCCCTATGGGGAATGAGCAGTTCTTC. This translates into CASSQDWTLPMGNEQFF.